A single TCR beta chain is shown here with its context. Its target is not known. These data are taken from a study of monozygotic twins with inflammatory bowel disease. Study-wide findings and caveats: It was observed that concordant and discordant twins did not differ in repertoire similarity, possibly given limited power.

During cDNA synthesis, UMIs that each contained a 6-nucleotide sample barcode were added by means of template switching. Following a re-call of the 5' RACE reads, TCRdb has one entry per CDR3 protein and lacks DNA. The table lists 200,000 to 250,000 distinct CDR3 sequences, with approximately 7.7% in the top ten. The CDR3 has 16 residues. Germline loops: CDR1 MNHEY, CDR2 SMNVEV (reference sequence). Each donor gave about 2.5 ml of peripheral blood. The origin of this receptor is a human donor with ulcerative colitis or Crohn's disease, or a healthy co-twin of an affected twin (not recorded which). The rearrangement uses TRBV27 and TRBJ2-5. Material: blood. The CDR3 sequence is CASRPDLAPIQETQYF.